The 20 T cell receptor beta chains listed next were all sequenced from one sample in a study of blood T cells in healthy people across ages. The second PCR ran about 6 to 12 cycles with a sample-barcoded 5' primer and J-beta primers. Each CDR3 protein is one row after TCRdb ran MiXCR on the 5' RACE reads. The sample lists 1 million or so distinct CDR3 sequences, over 35% seen once, with over 15% in the top ten. Sequenced: blood. These receptors came from an older woman in good health.

This clonotype was seen a handful of times. The chain has TRBV5-1 and TRBJ2-7, with D possibly called TRBD1 or TRBD2 (5 bases each). From germline, CDR1 is SGHRS and CDR2 YFSETQ. V was clipped by 6 bases and J by 0 bases, with 7 bases between them. The CDR3 length is 12 residues. Here the CDR3 reads CASKGSSYEQYF. CDR3 DNA: TGCGCCAGCAAGGGGAGCTCCTACGAGCAGTACTTC.

A note on this clonotype: A much bigger clone sits one base away, suggesting this may be a read error. The CDR3 nucleotides are TGCGCCAGCAGCTTGGCCGGGGGCGATAGCGATCAGCCCCAGCATTTT. Translation: CASSLAGGDSDQPQHF. The genes are TRBV5-1 and TRBJ1-5; maybe TRBD1 (6 bases). CDR1 is SGHRS and CDR2 is YFSETQ in the germline V gene. CDR3 size: 16 residues.

This chain links TRBV12-3 or TRBV12-4 with TRBJ1-6; D gene ambiguous. This CDR3 spans 13 amino acids. Trimming removed 0 bases at V and 10 bases at J, with 7 bases between. The chain's CDR3 is CASSLASGSPLHF. DNA for the CDR3: TGTGCCAGCAGTTTAGCAAGTGGCTCACCCCTCCACTTT.

The sample holds one count of this clonotype. The chain has TRBV19 and TRBJ1-4; D is perhaps TRBD1 (5 bases). The CDR3 has 15 amino acids. Trimming stripped 5 bases from V and 0 bases from J, with 10 bases between. The germline CDR1 and CDR2 sequences are LNHDA and SQIVND (reference sequence). CDR3 sequence (DNA): TGTGCCAGTAGTGGGGACGGTGCAACTAATGAAAAACTGTTTTTT. This sequence encodes CASSGDGATNEKLFF.

This clonotype was counted only a few times. V usage is TRBV13 and J usage is TRBJ2-1; D ambiguous. The CDR3 has 14 residues. The V end was cut by 4 bases, the J end by 9 bases, with 16 bases between. CDR1 is PRHDT, CDR2 FYEKMQ, per germline (reference sequence). DNA of the CDR3: TGTGCCAGCAGCTCTAGTCTTCTCTCTAGTGAGCAGTTCTTC. As protein: CASSSSLLSSEQFF.

The chain has TRBV24-1 and TRBJ1-2, with TRBD1 matching 8 bases. The CDR3 spans 15 residues. CDR1 KGHDR and CDR2 SFDVKD come from the germline V gene. V was pared by 2 bases and J by 4 bases, with 5 bases of the junction left unmatched. The CDR3 DNA is TGTGCCACCAGTGATTCCGGACAGGGCGGCTATGGCTACACCTTC. Its protein is CATSDSGQGGYGYTF.

This clonotype showed up just a few times. This sequence joins TRBV20-1 and TRBJ2-1, with 13 bases aligning to TRBD2. Germline V CDR1 and CDR2: DFQATT, SNEGSKA (reference sequence). This CDR3 is built from 16 residues. V gave up 3 bases and J gave up 0 bases; unmatched junction bases: 2. CDR3 coding DNA: TGCAGTGCTAGTCGGACTAGCGGGAGCTCCTACAATGAGCAGTTCTTC. This codes for CSASRTSGSSYNEQFF.

This clonotype has just a few counts. The rearrangement uses TRBV20-1 and TRBJ1-2; D gene ambiguous. Trimming stripped 6 bases from V and 5 bases from J, with 10 bases between. The CDR3 covers 11 residues. Per the germline V gene, CDR1 is DFQATT and CDR2 is SNEGSKA (reference sequence). Written as DNA, the CDR3 is TGCAGTGCCCGACGGGAGTATGGCTACACCTTC. It translates to CSARREYGYTF.

The chain combines TRBV5-1 with TRBJ2-4; 8 nucleotides agree with TRBD2. Germline V lookup: CDR1 SGHRS, CDR2 YFSETQ. This CDR3 contains 15 residues. V lost 3 bases and J lost 1; bases outside the gene matches: 3. The CDR3 coding sequence is TGCGCCAGCAGCTCGAGCGGGAGTGCCAAAAACATTCAGTACTTC. This sequence encodes CASSSSGSAKNIQYF. Using reference TRBV5-1 and TRBJ2-4 for the parts outside the CDR3, the full variable domain is KAGVTQTPRYLIKTRGQQVTLSCSPISGHRSVSWYQQTPGQGLQFLFEYFSETQRNKGNFPGRFSGRQFSNSRSEMNVSTLELGDSALYLCASSSSGSAKNIQYFGAGTRLSVL.

The rearrangement joins TRBV7-9 to TRBJ2-2; perhaps TRBD2 as D (6 bases). CDR3 length: 15 amino acids. With 2 bases removed from V and 3 bases from J, the gap between germline ends came to 10 bases. Germline CDR1 is SEHNR and CDR2 is FQNEAQ (reference sequence). In nucleotides, the CDR3 is TGTGCCAGCAGCTTACACGGGAGCGACACCGGGGAGCTGTTTTTT. This sequence encodes CASSLHGSDTGELFF.

This clonotype was seen more than once but under ten times. This rearrangement joins TRBV20-1 to TRBJ2-1; 8 bases fit TRBD2. V shed 3 bases, J shed 7 bases, and the junction held 17 bases outside the gene matches. Per germline, CDR1 DFQATT and CDR2 SNEGSKA (reference sequence). The CDR3 has 17 residues. The DNA for the CDR3 is TGCAGTGCTAGTACGGCTAGCGGGCACCGTACGGGGAATGAGCAGTTCTTC. Translation: CSASTASGHRTGNEQFF.

The CDR3 DNA follows: TGTGCCAGCAGTTTCGTTTACACCGGACAGAACTATGGCTACACCTTC. It encodes CASSFVYTGQNYGYTF. The rearrangement uses TRBV27 and TRBJ1-2; TRBD1 is a possible D gene (6 bases). The CDR3 runs to 16 residues. Trimming stripped 3 bases from V and 2 bases from J, with 16 bases between. From germline, CDR1 is MNHEY and CDR2 SMNVEV (reference sequence).

The chain couples TRBV15 to TRBJ2-3, with D possibly TRBD2 on 5 matching bases. The CDR3 spans 13 residues. Looked up from germline, CDR1 is LNHNV and CDR2 is YYDKDF (reference sequence). The V and J ends lost 8 bases and 2 bases respectively, with 11 bases between them. CDR3 DNA: TGTGCCACCGGACGAGCGGACACAGATACGCAGTATTTT. Protein sequence: CATGRADTDTQYF. The whole variable domain, remainder taken from reference TRBV15 and TRBJ2-3, is DAMVIQNPRYQVTQFGKPVTLSCSQTLNHNVMYWYQQKSSQAPKLLFHYYDKDFNNEADTPDNFQSRRPNTSFCFLDIRSPGLGDTAMYLCATGRADTDTQYFGPGTRLTVL.

J is TRBJ2-3 and V is TRBV7-8; TRBD2 matches 7 bases. V was pared by 6 bases and J by 6 bases, with 9 bases of the junction left unmatched. CDR3 length: 14 amino acids. Germline-derived CDR1 and CDR2 are SGHVS and FQNEAQ. This CDR3 is CASSRTRTADTQYF. The CDR3 DNA sequence: TGTGCCAGCAGTAGGACTAGGACGGCGGATACGCAGTATTTT.

This clonotype has a handful of counts. V gene TRBV28 combines with J gene TRBJ1-5; the match to TRBD1 covers 7 bases. V gave up 4 bases and J gave up 7 bases; unmatched junction bases: 4. Germline V gene sequence: CDR1 MDHEN, CDR2 SYDVKM. CDR3 length: 13 amino acids. CDR3 in DNA: TGTGCCAGCAGTTCCCAACAGGGGCAGCCCCAGCATTTT. It is translated as CASSSQQGQPQHF.

The chain joins TRBV7-9 to TRBJ1-6, with D uncertain. The CDR3 totals 17 residues. With 2 bases removed from V and 9 bases from J, the gap between germline ends came to 20 bases. In germline, CDR1 is SEHNR, CDR2 FQNEAQ (reference sequence). This chain's CDR3 is CASSLQDWGGRRSPLHF. CDR3 DNA sequence: TGTGCCAGCAGCTTACAGGATTGGGGAGGGCGACGTTCACCCCTCCACTTT.

This rearrangement joins TRBV3-1 to TRBJ2-6; D is undetermined. Germline CDR1 is LGHDT and CDR2 is YNNKEL (reference sequence). V lost 5 bases and J lost 1, with 6 bases in between. The CDR3 is made up of 14 amino acids. Here the CDR3 reads CASSTLSGANVLTF. The CDR3, as DNA: TGTGCCAGCAGCACTCTATCTGGGGCCAACGTCCTGACTTTC. The variable domain in full, completed from reference TRBV3-1 and TRBJ2-6, reads DTAVSQTPKYLVTQMGNDKSIKCEQNLGHDTMYWYKQDSKKFLKIMFSYNNKELIINETVPNRFSPKSPDKAHLNLHINSLELGDSAVYFCASSTLSGANVLTFGAGSRLTVL.

The chain carries TRBV6-5 and TRBJ2-2, with D possibly TRBD2 on 5 matching bases. V lost 5 bases to trimming and J lost 0 bases, with 10 bases between them. This CDR3 contains 15 residues. The V gene's germline CDR1 is MNHEY and CDR2 SVGAGI. CDR3 loop: CASSGESANTGELFF. CDR3 sequence (DNA): TGTGCCAGCAGTGGGGAGAGCGCGAACACCGGGGAGCTGTTTTTT.

This clonotype was detected a few times. The CDR3: CASTQGGNYGYTF. The CDR3 nucleotides are TGTGCCAGCACTCAAGGGGGTAACTATGGCTACACCTTC. The chain has TRBV12-3 or TRBV12-4 and TRBJ1-2; tentatively, D is TRBD1 (6 bases). This CDR3 spans 13 amino acids. With 7 bases removed from V and 1 base from J, the gap between germline ends came to 10 bases.

The chain recombines TRBV7-8 with TRBJ2-3; 8 nucleotides align to TRBD2. The CDR3 loop spans 14 amino acids. The ends lost 7 bases at V and 5 bases at J; junction bases unmatched: 8. Germline lookup yields CDR1 SGHVS and CDR2 FQNEAQ. CDR3 sequence: CASNPRGGIDTQYF. Written as DNA, the CDR3 is TGTGCCAGCAACCCCCGGGGGGGAATAGATACGCAGTATTTT.